This T cell receptor beta chain was retrieved from a study of neoadjuvant anti-PD-1 for oral cavity cancer. The overall study: Nivolumab at 3 mg/kg was mostly given biweekly, three to four doses, pre-surgery. Non-progressing patients received a fourth nivolumab dose near day 43, then surgery on days 50-56. General study results and limits: Higher pretreatment blood Treg/Th17 ratios correlated with higher pretreatment blood and lower post-treatment tumor TCRbeta clonality.

This CDR3 has 15 residues. The V segment lost 4 bases and the J segment 1 base; nucleotides outside the gene matches: 5. CDR1 SGHRS and CDR2 YFSETQ come from the germline V gene. A single count supports this clone. Its antigen is not known. The method was immunoSEQ multiplex PCR; TCRdb's version includes in-frame clones alone and lacks a portion of them. The data contain some 14,000 clones, just under 70% of them singletons. Time point specified: after neoadjuvant nivolumab, at surgical resection. Cohort: HPV-negative, locally advanced oral cavity squamous cell carcinoma patients. The V call is TRBV5-1, the J call TRBJ2-3, with 8 bases aligning to TRBD1. Sequences were derived from PBMCs, sampled after nivolumab (anti-PD-1) treatment. This clonotype was sampled from a person aged 35-79 years with oral cavity squamous cell carcinoma. As DNA, the CDR3 is TGCGCCAGCAGCCCAGACAGGGGCCGCACAGATACGCAGTATTTT. This codes for CASSPDRGRTDTQYF. The full variable domain, completed using reference TRBV5-1 and TRBJ2-3, is KAGVTQTPRYLIKTRGQQVTLSCSPISGHRSVSWYQQTPGQGLQFLFEYFSETQRNKGNFPGRFSGRQFSNSRSEMNVSTLELGDSALYLCASSPDRGRTDTQYFGPGTRLTVL.